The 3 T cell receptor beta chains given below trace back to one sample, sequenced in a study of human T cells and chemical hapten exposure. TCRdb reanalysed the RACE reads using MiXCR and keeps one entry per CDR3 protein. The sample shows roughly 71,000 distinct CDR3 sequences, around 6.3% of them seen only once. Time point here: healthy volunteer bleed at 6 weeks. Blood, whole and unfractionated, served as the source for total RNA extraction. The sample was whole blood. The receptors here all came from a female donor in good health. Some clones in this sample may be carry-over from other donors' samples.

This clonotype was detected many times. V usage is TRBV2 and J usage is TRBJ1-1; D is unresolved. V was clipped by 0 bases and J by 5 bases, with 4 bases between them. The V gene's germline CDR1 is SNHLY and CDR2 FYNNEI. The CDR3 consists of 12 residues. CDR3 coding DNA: TGTGCCAGCAGTGAAGCAAGGACTGAAGCTTTCTTT. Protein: CASSEARTEAFF.

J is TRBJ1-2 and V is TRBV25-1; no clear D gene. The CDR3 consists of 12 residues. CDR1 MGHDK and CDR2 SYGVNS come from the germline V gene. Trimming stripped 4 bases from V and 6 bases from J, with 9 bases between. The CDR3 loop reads CASSGLGDGYTF. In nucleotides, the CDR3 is TGTGCCAGCAGTGGATTAGGAGATGGCTACACCTTC.

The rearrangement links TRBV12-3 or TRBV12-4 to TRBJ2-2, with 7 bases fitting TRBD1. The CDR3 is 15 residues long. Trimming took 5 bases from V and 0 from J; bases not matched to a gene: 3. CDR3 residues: CASSPGQPNTGELFF. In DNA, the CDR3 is TGTGCCAGCAGTCCGGGACAGCCGAACACCGGGGAGCTGTTTTTT.